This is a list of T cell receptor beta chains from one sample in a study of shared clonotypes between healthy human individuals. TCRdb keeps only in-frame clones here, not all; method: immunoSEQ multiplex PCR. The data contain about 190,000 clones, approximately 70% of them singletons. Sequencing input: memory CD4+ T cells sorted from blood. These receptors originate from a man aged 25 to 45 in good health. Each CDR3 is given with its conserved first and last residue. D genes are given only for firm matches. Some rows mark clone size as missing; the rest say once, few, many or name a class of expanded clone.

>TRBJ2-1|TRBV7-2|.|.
CASSPHGSSLEGEQFF
TGTGCCAGCAGCCCCCACGGATCATCTCTAGAGGGTGAGCAGTTCTTC
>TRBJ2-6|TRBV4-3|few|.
CASSQDSGAGANVLTF
TGCGCCAGCAGCCAAGATTCCGGGGCTGGGGCCAACGTCCTGACTTTC
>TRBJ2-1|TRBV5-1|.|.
CASSPTGTVYNEQFF
TGCGCCAGCAGCCCTACCGGGACTGTATACAATGAGCAGTTCTTC
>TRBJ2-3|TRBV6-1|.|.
CASSLDRYTDTQYF
TGTGCCAGCAGCCTCGACAGATACACAGATACGCAGTATTTT
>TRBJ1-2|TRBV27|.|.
CASSPSIPNYGYTF
TGTGCCAGCAGTCCTTCTATTCCTAACTATGGCTACACCTTC
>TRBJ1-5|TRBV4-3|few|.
CASSQVVGSNQPQHF
TGCGCCAGCAGCCAAGTGGTGGGGAGCAATCAGCCCCAGCATTTT
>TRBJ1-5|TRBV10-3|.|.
CAISEFTGTGQPQHF
TGTGCCATCAGTGAGTTTACAGGGACGGGCCAGCCCCAGCATTTT
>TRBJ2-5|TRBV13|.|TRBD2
CASSSTASGSFTQETQYF
TGTGCCAGCAGCTCAACCGCTAGCGGGAGCTTTACCCAAGAGACCCAGTACTTC
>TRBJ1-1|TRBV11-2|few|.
CASSSGVPRTEAFF
TGTGCCAGCAGCTCGGGGGTCCCTCGGACTGAAGCTTTCTTT
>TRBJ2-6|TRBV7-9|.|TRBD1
CASSQGQGASGANVLTF
TGTGCCAGCAGCCAGGGACAGGGGGCGAGTGGGGCCAACGTCCTGACTTTC
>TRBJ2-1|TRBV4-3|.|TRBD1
CASSQEGTVHNEQFF
TGCGCCAGCAGCCAAGAAGGGACAGTACACAATGAGCAGTTCTTC
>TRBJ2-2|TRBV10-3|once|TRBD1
CAIRDRVANTGELFF
TGTGCCATCAGGGACAGGGTCGCGAACACCGGGGAGCTGTTTTTT
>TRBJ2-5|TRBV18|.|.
CASSPGIGQETQYF
TGTGCCAGCTCACCCGGGATCGGGCAAGAGACCCAGTACTTC
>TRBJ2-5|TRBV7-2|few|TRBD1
CASSHRDRVEETQYF
TGTGCCAGCAGCCACAGGGACAGGGTGGAAGAGACCCAGTACTTC
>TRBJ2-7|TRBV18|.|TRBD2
CASSPSPGLARYEQYF
TGTGCCAGCTCACCCTCTCCGGGACTAGCCAGGTACGAGCAGTACTTC
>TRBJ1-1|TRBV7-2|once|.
CASSFWANTEAFF
TGTGCCAGCAGCTTCTGGGCGAACACTGAAGCTTTCTTT
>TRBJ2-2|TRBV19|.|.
CATQVGAVSTGELFF
TGTGCCACTCAAGTAGGGGCAGTAAGCACCGGGGAGCTGTTTTTT
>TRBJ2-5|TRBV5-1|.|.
CASSEIVGETQYF
TGCGCCAGCAGCGAGATAGTGGGAGAGACCCAGTACTTC
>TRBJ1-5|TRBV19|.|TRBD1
CASSYRGSNNQPQHF
TGTGCCAGTAGTTACAGGGGGAGTAACAATCAGCCCCAGCATTTT
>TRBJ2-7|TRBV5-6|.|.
CASSLGGVYEQYF
TGTGCCAGCAGCTTGGGCGGAGTCTACGAGCAGTACTTC
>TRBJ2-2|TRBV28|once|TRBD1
CASSVGTGGGIGELFF
TGTGCCAGCAGTGTCGGGACAGGGGGAGGGATCGGGGAGCTGTTTTTT
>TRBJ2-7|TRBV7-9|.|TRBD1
CASSLAGTGLREQYF
TGTGCCAGCAGCTTAGCAGGGACAGGGCTTCGCGAGCAGTACTTC
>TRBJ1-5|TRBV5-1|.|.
CASGQVSNQPQHF
TGCGCCAGCGGCCAAGTTAGCAATCAGCCCCAGCATTTT
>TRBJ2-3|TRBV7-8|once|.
CASSLALGQGFSTDTQYF
TGTGCCAGCAGCTTAGCGTTAGGGCAGGGGTTTAGCACAGATACGCAGTATTTT
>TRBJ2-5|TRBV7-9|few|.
CASSPGGPSQETQYF
TGTGCCAGCAGCCCCGGCGGGCCTAGCCAAGAGACCCAGTACTTC
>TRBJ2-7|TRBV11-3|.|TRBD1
CASSLTGASYEQYF
TGTGCCAGCAGCTTAACAGGGGCGTCCTACGAGCAGTACTTC
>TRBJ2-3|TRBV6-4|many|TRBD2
CASSEEASGMQYF
TGTGCCAGCAGTGAGGAGGCTAGCGGGATGCAGTATTTT
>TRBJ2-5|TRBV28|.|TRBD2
CASSTRTGTSGAEETQYF
TGTGCCAGCAGTACCCGGACGGGGACTAGCGGGGCCGAAGAGACCCAGTACTTC
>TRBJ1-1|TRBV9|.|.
CASSVTDRDTEAFF
TGTGCCAGCAGCGTAACGGACAGAGATACTGAAGCTTTCTTT
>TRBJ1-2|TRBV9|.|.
CASSVGTSGTGYTF
TGTGCCAGCAGCGTAGGTACTTCAGGGACGGGCTACACCTTC
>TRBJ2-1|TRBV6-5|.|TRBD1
CASSRQGGSYNEQFF
TGTGCCAGCAGCCGACAGGGGGGGTCCTACAATGAGCAGTTCTTC
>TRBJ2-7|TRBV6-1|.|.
CASSDSLDYEQYF
TGTGCCAGCAGTGATTCACTAGACTACGAGCAGTACTTC
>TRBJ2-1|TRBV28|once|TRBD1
CANYPGTVGVEQFF
TGTGCCAACTACCCCGGGACAGTTGGTGTTGAGCAGTTCTTC
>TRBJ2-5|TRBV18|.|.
CASSLETQYF
TGTGCCAGCTCCTTAGAGACCCAGTACTTC
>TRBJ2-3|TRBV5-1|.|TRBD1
CASSAGQGGTTDTQYF
TGCGCCAGCAGCGCCGGACAGGGGGGGACCACAGATACGCAGTATTTT
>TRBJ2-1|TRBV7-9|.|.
CASSLALASNEQFF
TGTGCCAGCAGCTTAGCACTAGCCAGCAATGAGCAGTTCTTC
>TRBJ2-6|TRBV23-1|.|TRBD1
CASSKGQGQTSGANVLTF
TGCGCCAGCAGTAAAGGACAGGGCCAGACCTCTGGGGCCAACGTCCTGACTTTC
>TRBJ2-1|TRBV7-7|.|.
CASSLDSGTDEQFF
TGTGCTAGCAGCTTGGATAGCGGTACGGATGAGCAGTTCTTC
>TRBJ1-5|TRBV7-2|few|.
CASSHSGLQPQHF
TGTGCCAGCAGCCATTCAGGGTTGCAGCCCCAGCATTTT
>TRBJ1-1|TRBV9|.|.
CASSVGFGGTEAFF
TGTGCCAGCAGCGTAGGTTTCGGGGGGACTGAAGCTTTCTTT
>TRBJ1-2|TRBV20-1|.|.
CSARVRGIYTF
TGCAGTGCTAGAGTGAGGGGTATCTACACCTTC
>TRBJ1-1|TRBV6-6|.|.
CASTPGRENTEAFF
TGTGCCAGCACCCCCGGTCGTGAGAACACTGAAGCTTTCTTT
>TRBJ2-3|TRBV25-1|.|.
CASSESGDRTITDTQYF
TGTGCCAGCAGCGAAAGCGGGGACAGGACTATCACAGATACGCAGTATTTT
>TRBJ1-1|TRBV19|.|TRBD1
CASSIGPDRVTEAFF
TGTGCCAGTAGTATCGGGCCAGACAGGGTAACTGAAGCTTTCTTT
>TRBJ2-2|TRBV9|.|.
CASSVVARTFANTGELFF
TGTGCCAGCAGCGTAGTGGCGAGGACGTTCGCGAACACCGGGGAGCTGTTTTTT
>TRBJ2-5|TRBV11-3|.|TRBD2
CASSPLAGGPWETQYF
TGTGCCAGCAGCCCACTAGCGGGAGGGCCTTGGGAGACCCAGTACTTC
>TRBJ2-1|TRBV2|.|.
CASITVRSSYNEQFF
TGTGCCAGCATTACAGTTCGAAGCTCCTACAATGAGCAGTTCTTC
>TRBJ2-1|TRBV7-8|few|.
CASSQRVNEQFF
TGTGCCAGCAGCCAGCGCGTGAATGAGCAGTTCTTC
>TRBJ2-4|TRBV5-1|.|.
CASSLGVEVLAKNIQYF
TGCGCCAGCAGCTTGGGGGTCGAAGTGCTAGCCAAAAACATTCAGTACTTC
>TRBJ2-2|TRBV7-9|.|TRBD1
CASSSDRGRGGELFF
TGTGCCAGCAGCTCGGACAGGGGGCGAGGCGGGGAGCTGTTTTTT
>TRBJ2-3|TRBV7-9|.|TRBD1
CASSLLRQGAGDTQYF
TGTGCCAGCAGCTTGCTTAGACAGGGGGCAGGAGATACGCAGTATTTT
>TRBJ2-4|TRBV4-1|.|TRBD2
CASSQDERELKNIQYF
TGCGCCAGCAGCCAAGACGAGCGGGAGCTCAAAAACATTCAGTACTTC
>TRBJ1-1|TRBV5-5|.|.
CASSLTAGSGTEAFF
TGTGCCAGCAGCCTTACCGCCGGGTCGGGCACTGAAGCTTTCTTT